This T cell receptor (beta chain) was profiled in a study of cytomegalovirus exposure and HLA in healthy donors. General observations from the study: There were about 160 TCR beta chains listed as cytomegalovirus-associated.

Separate from the 666-subject first cohort, the roughly 120-subject validation cohort was the one that the donors belonged to. For this clone: What it binds is not known.

Clones were sequenced by immunoSEQ multiplex PCR, and TCRdb holds only the in-frame ones, with some missing. Among fewer than 100,000 clones listed, approximately 91% were seen once. The CDR3 sequence is 15 residues long. Germline V lookup: CDR1 SGHRS, CDR2 YFSETQ. After removal of 4 bases from V and 5 bases from J, the junction contained 6 bases not matched to a gene. Material for sequencing was PBMCs. This chain joins TRBV5-1 and TRBJ1-6; 7 bases line up with TRBD1. This TCR derives from a man aged 25-45 years in good health and CMV-seronegative. Written as DNA, the CDR3 is TGCGCCAGCAGCCCCCGGGACAGCAATAATTCACCCCTCCACTTT. It yields the protein CASSPRDSNNSPLHF.